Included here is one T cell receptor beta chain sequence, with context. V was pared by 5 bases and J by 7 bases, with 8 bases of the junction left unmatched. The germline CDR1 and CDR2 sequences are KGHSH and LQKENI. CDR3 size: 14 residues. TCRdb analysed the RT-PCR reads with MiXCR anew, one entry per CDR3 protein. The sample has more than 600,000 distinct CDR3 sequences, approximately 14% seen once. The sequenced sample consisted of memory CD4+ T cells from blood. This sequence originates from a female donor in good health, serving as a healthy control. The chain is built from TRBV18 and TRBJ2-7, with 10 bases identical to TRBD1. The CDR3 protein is CASSGTGVGTEQYF. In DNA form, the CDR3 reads TGTGCCAGCTCAGGGACAGGGGTAGGAACGGAGCAGTACTTC. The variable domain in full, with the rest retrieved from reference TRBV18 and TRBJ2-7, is NAGVMQNPRHLVRRRGQEARLRCSPMKGHSHVYWYRQLPEEGLKFMVYLQKENIIDESGMPKERFSAEFPKEGPSILRIQQVVRGDSAAYFCASSGTGVGTEQYFGPGTRLTVT.